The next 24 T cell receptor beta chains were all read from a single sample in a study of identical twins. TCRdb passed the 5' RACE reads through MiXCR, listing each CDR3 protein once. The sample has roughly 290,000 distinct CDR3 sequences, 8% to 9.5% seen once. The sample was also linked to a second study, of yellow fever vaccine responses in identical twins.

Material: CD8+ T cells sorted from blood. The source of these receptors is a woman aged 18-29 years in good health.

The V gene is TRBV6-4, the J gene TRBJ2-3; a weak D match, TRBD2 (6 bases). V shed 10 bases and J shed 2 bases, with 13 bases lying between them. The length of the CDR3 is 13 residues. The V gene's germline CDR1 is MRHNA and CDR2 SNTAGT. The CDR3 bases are TGTGCCACCTCCCCGGGGGACACAGATACGCAGTATTTT. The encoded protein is CATSPGDTDTQYF.

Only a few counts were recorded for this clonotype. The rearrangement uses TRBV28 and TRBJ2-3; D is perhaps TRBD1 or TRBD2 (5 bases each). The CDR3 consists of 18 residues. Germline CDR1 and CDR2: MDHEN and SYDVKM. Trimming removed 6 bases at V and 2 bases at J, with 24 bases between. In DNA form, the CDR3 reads TGTGCCAGCAGCCCCCCCCGGGGCCCCGCCGGGGACACAGATACGCAGTATTTT. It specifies CASSPPRGPAGDTDTQYF.

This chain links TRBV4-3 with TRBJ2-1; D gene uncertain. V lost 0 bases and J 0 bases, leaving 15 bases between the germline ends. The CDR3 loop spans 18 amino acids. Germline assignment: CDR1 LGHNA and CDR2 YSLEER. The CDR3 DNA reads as TGCGCCAGCAGCCAAGATCTCGAGAGTGGTTCCTCCTACAATGAGCAGTTCTTC. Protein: CASSQDLESGSSYNEQFF.

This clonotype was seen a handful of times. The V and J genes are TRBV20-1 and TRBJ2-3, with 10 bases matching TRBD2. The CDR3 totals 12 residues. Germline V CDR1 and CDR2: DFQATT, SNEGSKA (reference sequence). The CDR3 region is CSGASGGDTQYF. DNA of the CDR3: TGCAGCGGGGCTAGCGGGGGAGATACGCAGTATTTT.

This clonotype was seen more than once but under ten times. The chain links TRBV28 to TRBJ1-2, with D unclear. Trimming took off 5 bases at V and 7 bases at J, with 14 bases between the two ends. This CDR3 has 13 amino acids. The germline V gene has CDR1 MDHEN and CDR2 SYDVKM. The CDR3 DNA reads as TGTGCCAGCAGTCCCCGCTTTCGCCCTGGCTACACCTTC. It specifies CASSPRFRPGYTF.

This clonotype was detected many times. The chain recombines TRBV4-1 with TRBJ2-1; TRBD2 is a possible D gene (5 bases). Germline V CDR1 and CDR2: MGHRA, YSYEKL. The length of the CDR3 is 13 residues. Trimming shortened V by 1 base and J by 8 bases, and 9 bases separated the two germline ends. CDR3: CASSQGGSDEQFF. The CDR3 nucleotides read TGCGCCAGCAGCCAAGGTGGGAGTGATGAGCAGTTCTTC.

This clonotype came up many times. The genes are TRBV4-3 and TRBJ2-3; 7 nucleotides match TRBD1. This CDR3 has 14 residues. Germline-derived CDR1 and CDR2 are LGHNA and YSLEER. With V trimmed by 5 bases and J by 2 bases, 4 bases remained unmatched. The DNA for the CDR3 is TGCGCCAGCAGCTCGACAGGGATCACAGATACGCAGTATTTT. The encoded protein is CASSSTGITDTQYF.

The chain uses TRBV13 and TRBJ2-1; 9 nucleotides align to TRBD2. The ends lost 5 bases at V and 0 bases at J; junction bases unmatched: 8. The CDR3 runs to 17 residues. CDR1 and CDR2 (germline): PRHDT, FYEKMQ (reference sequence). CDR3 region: CASSPRTSASSYNEQFF. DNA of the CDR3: TGTGCCAGCAGCCCACGGACTAGCGCGAGCTCCTACAATGAGCAGTTCTTC.

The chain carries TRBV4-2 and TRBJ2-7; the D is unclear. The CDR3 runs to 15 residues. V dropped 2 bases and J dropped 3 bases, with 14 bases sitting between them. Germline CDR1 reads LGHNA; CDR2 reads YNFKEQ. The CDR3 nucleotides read TGTGCCAGCAGCCAATTCGTCGTTGGGGACTACGAGCAGTACTTC. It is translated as CASSQFVVGDYEQYF.

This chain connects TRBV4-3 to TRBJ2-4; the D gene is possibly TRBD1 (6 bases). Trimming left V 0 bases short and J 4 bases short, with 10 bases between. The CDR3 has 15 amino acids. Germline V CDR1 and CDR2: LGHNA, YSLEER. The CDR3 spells CASSQDEGQKNIQYF. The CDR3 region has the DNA TGCGCCAGCAGCCAAGATGAAGGACAGAAAAACATTCAGTACTTC.

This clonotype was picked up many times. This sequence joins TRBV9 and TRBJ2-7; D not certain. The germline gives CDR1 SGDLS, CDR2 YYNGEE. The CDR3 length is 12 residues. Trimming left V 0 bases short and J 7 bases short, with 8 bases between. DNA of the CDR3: TGTGCCAGCAGCGTAGGGACCGGGGAGCAGTACTTC. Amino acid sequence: CASSVGTGEQYF. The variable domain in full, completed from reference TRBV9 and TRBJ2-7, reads DSGVTQTPKHLITATGQRVTLRCSPRSGDLSVYWYQQSLDQGLQFLIQYYNGEERAKGNILERFSAQQFPDLHSELNLSSLELGDSALYFCASSVGTGEQYFGPGTRLTVT.

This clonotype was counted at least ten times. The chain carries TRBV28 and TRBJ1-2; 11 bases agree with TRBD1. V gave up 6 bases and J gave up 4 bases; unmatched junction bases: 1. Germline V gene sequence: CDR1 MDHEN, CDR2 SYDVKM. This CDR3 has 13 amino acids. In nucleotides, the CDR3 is TGTGCCAGCAGGGGACAGGGGGGCTATGGCTACACCTTC. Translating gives CASRGQGGYGYTF.

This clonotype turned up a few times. This chain's CDR3 is CASSLLGDNYGYTF. DNA of the CDR3: TGTGCCAGCAGTTTACTGGGAGATAACTATGGCTACACCTTC. This rearrangement joins TRBV27 to TRBJ1-2; D is unresolved. The V gene lost 2 bases and the J gene lost 1 base, with 8 bases spanning the gap. The germline V gene encodes CDR1 MNHEY and CDR2 SMNVEV (reference sequence). This CDR3 has 14 amino acids.

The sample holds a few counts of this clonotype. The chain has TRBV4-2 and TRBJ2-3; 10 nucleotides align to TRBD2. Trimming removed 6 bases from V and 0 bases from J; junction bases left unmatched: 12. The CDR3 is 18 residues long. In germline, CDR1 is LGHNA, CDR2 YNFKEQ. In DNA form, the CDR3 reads TGTGCCAGCAGTCTCACATGGACTAGCGGACCTAGCACAGATACGCAGTATTTT. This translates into CASSLTWTSGPSTDTQYF.

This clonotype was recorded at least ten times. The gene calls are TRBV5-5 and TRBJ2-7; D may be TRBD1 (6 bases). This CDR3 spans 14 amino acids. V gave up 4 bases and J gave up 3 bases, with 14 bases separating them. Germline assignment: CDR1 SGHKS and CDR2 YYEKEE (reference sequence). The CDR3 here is CASSQTQGNYEQYF. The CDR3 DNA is TGTGCCAGCAGCCAAACACAGGGAAACTACGAGCAGTACTTC. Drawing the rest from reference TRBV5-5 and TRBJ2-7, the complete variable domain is DAGVTQSPTHLIKTRGQQVTLRCSPISGHKSVSWYQQVLGQGPQFIFQYYEKEERGRGNFPDRFSARQFPNYSSELNVNALLLGDSALYLCASSQTQGNYEQYFGPGTRLTVT.

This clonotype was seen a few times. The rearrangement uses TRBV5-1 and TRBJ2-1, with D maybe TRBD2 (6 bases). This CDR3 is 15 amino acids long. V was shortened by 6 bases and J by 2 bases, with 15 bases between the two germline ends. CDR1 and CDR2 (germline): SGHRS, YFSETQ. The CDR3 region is CASTMGGVTYNEQFF. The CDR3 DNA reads TGCGCCAGCACGATGGGGGGAGTCACCTACAATGAGCAGTTCTTC.

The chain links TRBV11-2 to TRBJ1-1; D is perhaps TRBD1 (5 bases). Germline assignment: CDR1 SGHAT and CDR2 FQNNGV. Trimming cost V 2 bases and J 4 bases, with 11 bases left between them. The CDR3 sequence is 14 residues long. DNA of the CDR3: TGTGCCAGCAGCTTATGGGGGGATGGCACTGAAGCTTTCTTT. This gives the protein CASSLWGDGTEAFF.

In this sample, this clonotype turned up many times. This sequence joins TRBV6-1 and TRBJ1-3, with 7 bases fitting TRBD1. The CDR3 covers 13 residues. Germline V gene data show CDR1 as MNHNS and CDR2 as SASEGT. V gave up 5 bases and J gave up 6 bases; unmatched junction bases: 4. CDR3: CASSTGVENTIYF. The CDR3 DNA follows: TGTGCCAGCAGTACAGGGGTGGAAAACACCATATATTTT.

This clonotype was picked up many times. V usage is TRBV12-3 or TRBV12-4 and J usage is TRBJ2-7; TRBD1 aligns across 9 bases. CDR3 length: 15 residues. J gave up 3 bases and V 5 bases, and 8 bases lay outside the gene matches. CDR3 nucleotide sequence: TGTGCCAGCAGTACCGGGACAGGGTATATCTACGAGCAGTACTTC. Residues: CASSTGTGYIYEQYF.

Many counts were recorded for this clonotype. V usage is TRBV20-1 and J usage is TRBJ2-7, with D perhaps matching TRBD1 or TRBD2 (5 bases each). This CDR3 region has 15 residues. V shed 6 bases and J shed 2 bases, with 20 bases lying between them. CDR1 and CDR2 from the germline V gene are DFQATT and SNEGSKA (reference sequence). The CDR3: CSAPDRDGNTYEQYF. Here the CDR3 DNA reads TGCAGTGCCCCGGACCGGGACGGAAACACCTACGAGCAGTACTTC.

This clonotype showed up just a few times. This CDR3 is CASSLGPGGDEQFF. DNA for the CDR3: TGTGCCAGCAGCTTAGGCCCGGGGGGCGATGAGCAGTTCTTC. The chain uses TRBV7-2 and TRBJ2-1; tentative D call: TRBD2 (7 bases). The V gene lost 1 base and the J gene lost 8 bases, with 12 bases spanning the gap. This CDR3 region has 14 residues. Germline V lookup: CDR1 SGHTA, CDR2 FQGNSA.

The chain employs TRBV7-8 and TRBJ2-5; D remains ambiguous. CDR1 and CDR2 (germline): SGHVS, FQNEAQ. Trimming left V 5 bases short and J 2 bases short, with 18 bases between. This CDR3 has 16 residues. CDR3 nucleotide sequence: TGTGCCAGCAGCGCCGAGGACGGTCATTCTCAAGAGACCCAGTACTTC. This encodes CASSAEDGHSQETQYF.

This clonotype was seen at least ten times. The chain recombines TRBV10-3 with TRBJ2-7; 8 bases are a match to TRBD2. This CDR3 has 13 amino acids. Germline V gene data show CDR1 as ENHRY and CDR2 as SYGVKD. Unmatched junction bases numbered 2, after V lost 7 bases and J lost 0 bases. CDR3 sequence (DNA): TGTGCCATCACCGGGACTAGCTCCTACGAGCAGTACTTC. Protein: CAITGTSSYEQYF.

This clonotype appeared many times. The CDR3 coding sequence is TGTGCCAGCAGTTTTGGGGTGGTCAATGAGCAGTTCTTC. The encoded protein is CASSFGVVNEQFF. The chain has TRBV28 and TRBJ2-1; D uncertain. The length of the CDR3 is 13 residues. V was pared by 3 bases and J by 6 bases, with 9 bases between. CDR1 and CDR2 (germline): MDHEN, SYDVKM.